The rows below give T cell receptor beta chains drawn from one sample of a study of T cells in Graves' hyperthyroidism and ophthalmopathy. MiXCR, applied by TCRdb to the multiplex PCR reads, yields one record per CDR3 protein. The table shows about 500,000 distinct CDR3 sequences, with 46% occurring only once. Source material: peripheral blood or thyroid tissue (not recorded which). The receptors originated from an adult woman with Graves' disease, either hyperthyroidism or ophthalmopathy (not recorded which). The CDR3 runs from the conserved cysteine through the conserved F or W. Fields, in order: D gene, clone size, J gene, V gene, CDR3 DNA, CDR3 protein. The D gene is left open where the match is weak. Only part of the rows carry a size: once, few, many, or a class if the clone is expanded.

NA NA TRBJ1-6 TRBV12-3/TRBV12-4 TGTGCCAGCAGTTCCGCGGCCTCCGGGCCAACGCTGGGTTCACCCCTCCACTTT CASSSAASGPTLGSPLHF
NA NA TRBJ2-5 TRBV12-3/TRBV12-4 TGTGCCAGCAGTTTTCTGGTCAGAGAGACCCAGTACTTC CASSFLVRETQYF
NA once TRBJ1-2 TRBV20-1 TGCAGTGCTACGCGGCTCTCTGGAAACACCTTC CSATRLSGNTF
NA NA TRBJ1-2 TRBV7-9 TGTGCCAGCAAAGGAACCTCCAGGGGAGGCACCTTC CASKGTSRGGTF
NA NA TRBJ2-5 TRBV20-1 TGCAGTGCTAAGAGTCTAGCGGAGACCCAGTACTTC CSAKSLAETQYF
NA many TRBJ2-3 TRBV10-3 TGTGCCATTTCGGAGGTGAACACAGATACGCAGTATTTT CAISEVNTDTQYF
NA many TRBJ2-5 TRBV4-1 TGCGCCAGCAGCCCGAGAGGGCCCCGCTCGGAGACCCAGTACTTC CASSPRGPRSETQYF
TRBD1 NA TRBJ2-5 TRBV10-3 TGTGCCATCAGCCCGACAGGGGATCAGCCCCAGTACTTC CAISPTGDQPQYF
TRBD1 NA TRBJ2-5 TRBV11-2 TGTGCCAGCAGCTTAACGAAAAGGGGGCAGGTTCGGCTTGAGCAAGAGACCCAGTACTTC CASSLTKRGQVRLEQETQYF
TRBD2 NA TRBJ2-2 TRBV7-6 TGTGCCAGCAGCCGCTACACTAGCGGGAGGGCTGGCGGGGAGCTGTTTTTT CASSRYTSGRAGGELFF
NA few TRBJ1-2 TRBV5-1 TGCGCCAGCAGCCCTTCGGGGGTCTATGGCTACACCTTC CASSPSGVYGYTF
NA few TRBJ1-4 TRBV5-4 TGTGCCAGCAGCTCCCTTGGGGGAGATGAAAAACTGTTTTTT CASSSLGGDEKLFF
NA NA TRBJ1-2 TRBV12-3/TRBV12-4 TGTGCCAGCAGTTTTCCCGGCTACACCTTC CASSFPGYTF
NA few TRBJ1-2 TRBV25-1 TGTGCCAGAGATACGGGACGGTATGGCTACACCTTC CARDTGRYGYTF
NA few TRBJ2-7 TRBV11-2 TGTGCCAGCCAGGAGCTCCCCTACGAGCAGTACTTC CASQELPYEQYF
NA NA TRBJ1-4 TRBV11-2 TGTGCCAGCAGCTCCAATTCTGAAAAACTGTTTTTT CASSSNSEKLFF
NA many TRBJ1-5 TRBV7-9 TGTGCCAGCAGCCCCATTGTGGGGGGCGCAAGCAATCAGCCCCAGCATTTT CASSPIVGGASNQPQHF
NA NA TRBJ1-4 TRBV15 TGTGCCACCAGCAGACCCTTACTGGAAAAACTGTTTTTT CATSRPLLEKLFF
NA few TRBJ1-2 TRBV7-9 TGTGCCAGCAGCCCACTAGGACGGGTCTATGGCTACACCTTC CASSPLGRVYGYTF
NA many TRBJ1-6 TRBV12-3/TRBV12-4 TGTGCCAGCAGTTTTCGGGGGGCGGGTTCACCCCTCCACTTT CASSFRGAGSPLHF
NA NA TRBJ2-7 TRBV15 TGTGCCACCAGCAGAGATACTCTAGCGTCCTGGGAGCAGTACTTC CATSRDTLASWEQYF
NA many TRBJ2-7 TRBV2 TGTGCCAGCAGTGTCGGGTGGGACACGGATCTGGTTATTTCCTACGAGCAGTACTTC CASSVGWDTDLVISYEQYF
NA NA TRBJ2-7 TRBV29-1 TGCAGCGTTGAATCTGCCAGGGGACACGAGCAGTGCTTC CSVESARGHEQCF
NA NA TRBJ1-2 TRBV7-9 TGTGCCAGCAGCTCCGGCCCGGGGCTAACTAACTATGGCTACACCTTC CASSSGPGLTNYGYTF
TRBD2 many TRBJ2-3 TRBV7-3 TGTGCCAGCAGCTTATTAGCGGGAGGGAGCACAGATACGCAGTATTTT CASSLLAGGSTDTQYF
NA many TRBJ1-2 TRBV5-4 TGTGCCAGCAGCTCCGACAGTAACTATGGCTACACCTTC CASSSDSNYGYTF
NA NA TRBJ1-5 TRBV10-3 TGTGCCATCAGTGAAATAAGGGACGGCTACGAGCATTTT CAISEIRDGYEHF